The 21 T cell receptor beta chains below were found in one sample sequenced in a study. A single record per CDR3 protein comes from TCRdb applying MiXCR to the 5' RACE reads. The sample shows fewer than 60,000 distinct CDR3 sequences, around a quarter of them seen only once. Sequencing was carried out using naive CD4+ T cells sorted from blood. Subset denoted: naive CD4+ T cells, CD4+CD45RA+CD25-. The receptors come from a female donor with breast cancer.

Worth noting for this clonotype: A much bigger clone sits one base away, suggesting this may be a read error. The chain recombines TRBV20-1 with TRBJ2-3, with TRBD2 matching 15 bases. The CDR3 runs to 14 residues. Germline loops: CDR1 DFQATT, CDR2 SNEGSKA (reference sequence). CDR3 region: CGAGTSGGSDTQYF. The CDR3 region has the DNA TGCGGTGCTGGGACTAGCGGGGGGTCAGATACGCAGTATTTT.

This clonotype was seen a handful of times. CDR3 in amino acids: CASSLQGRGYTF. Here the CDR3 DNA reads TGTGCCAGCAGCTTACAGGGCCGTGGCTACACCTTC. The chain has TRBV7-2 and TRBJ1-2, with a possible D match to TRBD1 (5 bases). Germline V CDR1 and CDR2: SGHTA, FQGNSA. CDR3 length: 12 amino acids. Trimming took 2 bases from V and 7 from J, leaving 8 bases between them.

A remark on this clonotype: A much larger clonotype is one base distant, so this may be a read error. V and J are TRBV20-1 and TRBJ1-1, with 8 bases lining up with TRBD1. V gave up 6 bases and J gave up 2 bases; unmatched junction bases: 2. This CDR3 comprises 12 residues. Germline CDR1 is DFQATT and CDR2 is SNEGSKA (reference sequence). The CDR3 loop is CSAQGGNTEAFF. In nucleotides, the CDR3 is TGCAGTGCACAGGGGGGCAACACTGAAGCTTTCTTT.

This clonotype was counted between two and nine times. V and J are TRBV6-2 or TRBV6-3 and TRBJ2-1; a weak D match, TRBD1 (5 bases). Germline lookup yields CDR1 MNHEY and CDR2 SVGEGT. Trimming cost V 6 bases and J 6 bases, with 12 bases left between them. The CDR3 runs 13 residues. CDR3: CASRVERGNEQFF. CDR3 coding DNA: TGTGCCAGCAGGGTAGAAAGGGGCAATGAGCAGTTCTTC.

This clonotype occurred many times. The chain has TRBV4-2 and TRBJ2-7, with a possible D match to TRBD2 (7 bases). V was cut by 0 bases and J by 3 bases, with 12 bases left in between. The CDR3 extends over 15 amino acids. Germline CDR1 reads LGHNA; CDR2 reads YNFKEQ. CDR3 residues: CASSQDRGGDYEQYF. The CDR3 nucleotides read TGTGCCAGCAGCCAAGATAGGGGGGGTGACTACGAGCAGTACTTC.

This sequence joins TRBV7-3 and TRBJ2-2; D call uncertain. Germline V gene lookup returns CDR1 SGHTA and CDR2 FQGTGA. Trimming pared 0 bases from V and 4 bases from J, leaving 3 bases between. The CDR3 extends over 13 amino acids. CDR3 in amino acids: CASSLTVTGELFF. For the CDR3, the DNA is TGTGCCAGCAGCTTAACCGTCACCGGGGAGCTGTTTTTT.

This clonotype was seen repeatedly, ten times or more. The chain uses TRBV4-1 and TRBJ1-1, with D perhaps TRBD1 (6 bases). Germline V CDR1 and CDR2: MGHRA, YSYEKL. This CDR3 has 13 amino acids. Trimming removed 4 bases from V and 4 bases from J, with 10 bases in between. This CDR3 reads CASSRGQSTEAFF. The CDR3 DNA follows: TGCGCCAGCAGCCGTGGACAGAGCACTGAAGCTTTCTTT.

This clonotype showed up just a few times. V usage is TRBV5-1 and J usage is TRBJ2-1; D is perhaps TRBD1 (5 bases). This CDR3 region has 15 residues. Per germline, CDR1 SGHRS and CDR2 YFSETQ. V shed 2 bases and J shed 0 bases, with 9 bases lying between them. Here the CDR3 reads CASSLQESSYNEQFF. The CDR3 bases are TGCGCCAGCAGCTTACAGGAAAGCTCCTACAATGAGCAGTTCTTC.

This clonotype was found many times. The chain uses TRBV6-6 and TRBJ2-7; D is ambiguous. Germline V gene sequence: CDR1 MNHNY, CDR2 SVGAGI (reference sequence). Deletions cut 4 bases from V and 4 bases from J, with 11 bases between. The CDR3 is made up of 13 amino acids. DNA of the CDR3: TGTGCCAGCAGTTCCGGATGGGGTTACGAGCAGTACTTC. Residues: CASSSGWGYEQYF.

For this clonotype: Possible read error: a much larger clone is one base away. This chain connects TRBV7-2 to TRBJ1-2; 9 nucleotides agree with TRBD1. The V and J ends lost 4 bases and 5 bases, in that order; junction bases with no gene match: 11. The V gene's germline CDR1 is SGHTA and CDR2 FQGNSA. The CDR3 length is 16 residues. The CDR3 coding sequence is TGTGCCAGCAGCTCCTACGTAAGACAGGGGGAATATGGCTACACCTTC. Translating gives CASSSYVRQGEYGYTF.

A few counts support this clonotype. V usage is TRBV5-1 and J usage is TRBJ2-5, with 9 bases that match TRBD2. This CDR3 region has 15 residues. Per germline, CDR1 SGHRS and CDR2 YFSETQ. V lost 4 bases and J lost 1; bases outside the gene matches: 5. The CDR3: CASSALAGPQETQYF. In nucleotides, the CDR3 is TGCGCCAGCAGCGCCCTAGCGGGACCCCAAGAGACCCAGTACTTC.

In this sample, this clonotype turned up a few times. The chain uses TRBV5-4 and TRBJ1-1; no firm D call. Looked up from germline, CDR1 is SGHNT and CDR2 is YYREEE (reference sequence). The CDR3 loop spans 13 amino acids. The germline V and J ends were trimmed by 4 bases and 1 base, with 8 bases remaining between them. CDR3 bases: TGTGCCAGCAGCGCCTACAGGAACACTGAAGCTTTCTTT. The encoded protein is CASSAYRNTEAFF. The variable domain in full, with the rest retrieved from reference TRBV5-4 and TRBJ1-1, is ETGVTQSPTHLIKTRGQQVTLRCSSQSGHNTVSWYQQALGQGPQFIFQYYREEENGRGNFPPRFSGLQFPNYSSELNVNALELDDSALYLCASSAYRNTEAFFGQGTRLTVV.

The chain combines TRBV12-3 or TRBV12-4 with TRBJ1-2; 9 bases line up with TRBD1. V was pared by 5 bases and J by 7 bases, with 5 bases of the junction left unmatched. The CDR3 covers 13 residues. CDR3 nucleotide sequence: TGTGCCAGCAGTCTTACAGGGGGCGGTGGCTACACCTTC. Residues: CASSLTGGGGYTF.

The chain couples TRBV7-6 to TRBJ2-5; TRBD2 agrees at 8 bases. Per the germline V gene, CDR1 is SGHVS and CDR2 is FNYEAQ. V dropped 5 bases and J dropped 5; count of bases not matched to a gene: 13. The CDR3 consists of 16 residues. CDR3 loop: CASSPPGTSFWETQYF. CDR3 nucleotides: TGTGCCAGCAGCCCACCCGGGACTAGTTTTTGGGAGACCCAGTACTTC.

The chain has TRBV15 and TRBJ2-2, with 11 bases aligning to TRBD1. The CDR3 sequence is 16 residues long. V dropped 1 base and J dropped 4; count of bases not matched to a gene: 2. CDR1 is LNHNV, CDR2 YYDKDF, per germline (reference sequence). This CDR3 reads CATSRAGTGGTGELFF. CDR3 in DNA: TGTGCCACCAGCAGAGCCGGGACAGGGGGCACCGGGGAGCTGTTTTTT.

The rearrangement links TRBV7-7 to TRBJ2-1, with a weak D call TRBD2 (6 bases). V was clipped by 5 bases and J by 2 bases, with 13 bases between them. CDR1 and CDR2 from the germline V gene are SSHAT and FNYEAQ (reference sequence). This CDR3 spans 15 amino acids. In nucleotides, the CDR3 is TGTGCCAGCAGCCCAGTGGCGGGGCCCTACAATGAGCAGTTCTTC. Its translation is CASSPVAGPYNEQFF.

V and J are TRBV5-1 and TRBJ2-2, with no clear D. The length of the CDR3 is 14 residues. Per germline, CDR1 SGHRS and CDR2 YFSETQ. Trimming removed 0 bases from V and 6 bases from J, with 9 bases in between. CDR3 amino acids: CASSLAGVAGELFF. The CDR3 nucleotides are TGCGCCAGCAGCTTGGCTGGGGTGGCCGGGGAGCTGTTTTTT.

The table lists this clonotype with a few counts. V is TRBV6-5 and J is TRBJ1-1; no definite D call. Germline V lookup: CDR1 MNHEY, CDR2 SVGAGI. CDR3 size: 16 residues. With 6 bases removed from V and 1 base from J, the gap between germline ends came to 18 bases. CDR3 amino acids: CASSSRRWAENTEAFF. The CDR3 DNA sequence: TGTGCCAGCAGCTCCCGACGATGGGCAGAGAACACTGAAGCTTTCTTT.

In the case of this clonotype: Germline is not matched at one junction end, which may reflect a read error. The chain links TRBV7-7 to TRBJ2-5; 7 positions agree with TRBD2. The CDR3 totals 13 residues. CDR1 is SSHAT, CDR2 FNYEAQ, per germline (reference sequence). CDR3 bases: TGTGCTAGCAGCTTAGAGCGGGGAGAGACCCAGTACTTC. It is translated as CASSLERGETQYF.

The genes are TRBV6-5 and TRBJ2-3, with 8 bases identical to TRBD1. Per germline, CDR1 MNHEY and CDR2 SVGAGI. V trimming: 10 bases; J trimming: 6 bases; junction bases outside the gene matches: 15. The CDR3 length is 15 residues. The CDR3: CANTPGQGLGDTQYF. CDR3 in DNA: TGTGCCAACACCCCCGGACAGGGCCTTGGGGATACGCAGTATTTT.

The V and J genes are TRBV5-1 and TRBJ2-3; no firm D call. Germline CDR1 SGHRS, CDR2 YFSETQ. This CDR3 comprises 11 residues. With 6 bases removed from V and 5 bases from J, the gap between germline ends came to 7 bases. CDR3 region: CASKSEDTQYF. DNA of the CDR3: TGCGCCAGCAAGTCTGAAGATACGCAGTATTTT.